This TCR beta chain came from a study of T-cell memory formation after mild COVID-19. General observations from the study: Clones that got smaller from day 15 to 85 had even CD4/CD8, while clones growing later tipped toward CD4+. SARS-CoV-2 specificity was not confirmed for second-wave clones peaking on day 37.

This clonotype was counted a few times. Its antigen is as yet unknown. Between the trimmed V and J ends, which lost 1 base and 6 bases, there was a span of 19 bases. The V gene's germline CDR1 is SEHNR and CDR2 FQNEAQ (reference sequence). This CDR3 region has 17 residues. MiXCR was run by TCRdb on the 5' RACE reads, yielding one entry per CDR3 protein. Of around 300,000 distinct CDR3 sequences in the sample, 10% to 15% were seen once. Sequenced material: PBMCs or a T cell subset sorted from them (not recorded which). The chain uses TRBV7-9 and TRBJ2-4; D perhaps matches TRBD1 (6 bases). The sequence came from a man in his late teens or twenties who had mild COVID-19 (a few samples of this study predate the infection). Cell type and time point are not known. The CDR3 coding sequence is TGTGCCAGCAGCTTAGTTACGGCAGGGGCTCTTTTAAACATTCAGTACTTC. As protein: CASSLVTAGALLNIQYF.